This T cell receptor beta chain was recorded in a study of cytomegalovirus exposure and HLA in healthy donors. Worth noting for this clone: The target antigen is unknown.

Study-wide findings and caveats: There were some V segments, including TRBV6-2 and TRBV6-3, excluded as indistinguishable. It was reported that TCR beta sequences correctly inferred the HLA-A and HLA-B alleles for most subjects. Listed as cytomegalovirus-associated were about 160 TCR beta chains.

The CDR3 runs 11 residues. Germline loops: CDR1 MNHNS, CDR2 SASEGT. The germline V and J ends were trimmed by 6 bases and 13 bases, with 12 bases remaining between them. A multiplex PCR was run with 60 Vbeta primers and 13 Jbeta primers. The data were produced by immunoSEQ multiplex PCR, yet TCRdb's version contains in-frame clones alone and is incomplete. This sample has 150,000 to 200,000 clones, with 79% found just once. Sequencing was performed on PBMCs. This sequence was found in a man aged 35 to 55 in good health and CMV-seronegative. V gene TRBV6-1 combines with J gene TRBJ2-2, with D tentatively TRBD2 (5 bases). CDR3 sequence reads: CASSPRTVLFF. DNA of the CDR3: TGTGCCAGCAGCCCTCGGACTGTGCTGTTTTTT.